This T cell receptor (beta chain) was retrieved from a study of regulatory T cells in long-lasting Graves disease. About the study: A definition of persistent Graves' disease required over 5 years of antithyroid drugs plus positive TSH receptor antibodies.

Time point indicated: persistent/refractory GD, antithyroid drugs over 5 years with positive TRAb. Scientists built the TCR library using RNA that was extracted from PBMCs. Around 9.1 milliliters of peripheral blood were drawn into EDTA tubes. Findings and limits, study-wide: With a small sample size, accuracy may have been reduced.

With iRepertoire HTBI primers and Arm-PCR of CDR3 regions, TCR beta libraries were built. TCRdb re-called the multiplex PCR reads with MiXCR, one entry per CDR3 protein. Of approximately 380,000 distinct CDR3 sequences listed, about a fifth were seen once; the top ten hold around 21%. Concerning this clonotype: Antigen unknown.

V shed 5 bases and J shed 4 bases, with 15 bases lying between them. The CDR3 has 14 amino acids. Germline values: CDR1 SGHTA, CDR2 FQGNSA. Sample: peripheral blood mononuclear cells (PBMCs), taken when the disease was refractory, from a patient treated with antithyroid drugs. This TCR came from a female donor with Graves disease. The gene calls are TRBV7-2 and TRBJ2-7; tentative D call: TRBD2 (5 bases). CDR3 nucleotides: TGTGCCAGCAGCCTCGGAGGTCCGGCGTACGAGCAGTACTTC. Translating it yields CASSLGGPAYEQYF.